A single TCR beta chain is shown here with its context. Its antigen is undetermined. The sample is drawn from a study of shared clonotypes between healthy human individuals. Study-level results: When compared with the clonotypes that were shared by all four sorted-subset donors, the non-shared clonotypes turned out to have lower generation probabilities. The genetic and exposure-history diversity represented was limited by few donors.

Cells designated naive CD8 were CD45RO-negative and were positively selected for CCR7, with terminally differentiated effector memory CD45RA+ cells excluded. All donors were healthy HIV-negative adults lacking recent acute infections or vaccinations. The method was immunoSEQ multiplex PCR; TCRdb's version includes in-frame clones alone and lacks a portion of them. The data show fewer than 1 million clones, just over 95% seen once. The germline V gene has CDR1 SNHLY and CDR2 FYNNEI. This CDR3 is built from 10 residues. Trimming pared 9 bases from V and 10 bases from J, leaving 10 bases between. The TCR was taken from a man aged 25 to 40 in good health. This chain uses TRBV2 with TRBJ2-1; D possibly corresponds to TRBD2 (6 bases). The sequenced sample consisted of naive CD8+ T cells sorted from blood. Here the CDR3 reads CASTGLEQFF. CDR3 in DNA: TGTGCCAGTACGGGACTCGAGCAGTTCTTC.